Presented here are 21 T cell receptor beta chains from one specimen sequenced in a study of cytotoxic CD8 clonotypes in ibrutinib-treated CLL. Repertoires were generated with immunoSEQ multiplex PCR, while TCRdb's copy carries only in-frame clones and drops some. The profile covers about 310,000 clones, with around four fifths appearing a single time and about 6.3% taken by the ten largest. The input for sequencing was PBMCs, taken before ibrutinib treatment. The receptors shown here come from a human donor with chronic lymphocytic leukemia.

The chain links TRBV18 to TRBJ1-1; the match to TRBD1 covers 7 bases. The CDR3 length is 16 residues. With 3 bases clipped from V and 3 bases from J, the junction kept 10 bases outside the gene matches. Germline loops: CDR1 KGHSH, CDR2 LQKENI. DNA of the CDR3: TGTGCCAGCTCACCCTACAGGGGAGGGATCGACACTGAAGCTTTCTTT. It translates to CASSPYRGGIDTEAFF.

The chain is built from TRBV29-1 and TRBJ2-1; TRBD1 might be the D (5 bases). Trimming cost V 3 bases and J 4 bases, with 19 bases left between them. From germline, CDR1 is SQVTM and CDR2 ANQGSEA. The CDR3 is made up of 16 amino acids. The CDR3 sequence: CSVEGTEDTFYNEQFF. The CDR3, as DNA: TGCAGCGTTGAGGGTACAGAGGACACCTTTTACAATGAGCAGTTCTTC.

This clone was seen a single time. The V gene is TRBV7-8, the J gene TRBJ2-1, with D possibly TRBD2 on 5 matching bases. The ends were cut back, 6 bases at V and 6 bases at J, with 18 bases in the middle. Per germline, CDR1 SGHVS and CDR2 FQNEAQ. This CDR3 contains 15 residues. CDR3 in amino acids: CASSPPGSSLNEQFF. The CDR3 DNA sequence: TGTGCCAGCAGTCCCCCGGGATCCTCCCTCAATGAGCAGTTCTTC.

The J gene is TRBJ2-1, the V gene TRBV6-5; 10 positions agree with TRBD2. This CDR3 contains 11 residues. Looked up from germline, CDR1 is MNHEY and CDR2 is SVGAGI. CDR3 sequence reads: CATTSGNEQFF. The CDR3 region has the DNA TGTGCTACGACTAGCGGGAATGAGCAGTTCTTC.

V usage is TRBV28 and J usage is TRBJ1-2; D remains unclear. The CDR3 covers 14 residues. V was shortened by 5 bases and J by 3 bases, with 13 bases between the two germline ends. From germline, CDR1 is MDHEN and CDR2 SYDVKM. The CDR3 bases are TGTGCCAGCAGTCGTGGAGATGGGGACTATGGCTACACCTTC. It encodes CASSRGDGDYGYTF.

This clone turned up a few times. The CDR3 loop is CASSVGDPGTYEQYF. The CDR3, as DNA: TGTGCCAGCAGCGTAGGGGACCCCGGAACCTACGAGCAGTACTTC. J is TRBJ2-7 and V is TRBV9; the D call may be TRBD1 or TRBD2 (5 bases each). This CDR3 is built from 15 residues. Trimming took off 0 bases at V and 2 bases at J, with 12 bases between the two ends. Germline V CDR1 and CDR2: SGDLS, YYNGEE.

In this sample, this clone turned up a few times. The gene calls are TRBV7-8 and TRBJ2-7; either TRBD1 or TRBD2 may supply D (6 bases each). The CDR3 is made up of 14 amino acids. Germline V gene data show CDR1 as SGHVS and CDR2 as FQNEAQ. V lost 4 bases to trimming and J lost 3 bases, with 13 bases between them. The CDR3 here is CASSWGRGRYEQYF. The CDR3 region has the DNA TGTGCCAGCAGCTGGGGCCGGGGGCGCTACGAGCAGTACTTC.

This chain connects TRBV5-1 to TRBJ2-5; 9 positions agree with TRBD2. The CDR3 has 14 residues. Germline V gene sequence: CDR1 SGHRS, CDR2 YFSETQ. Trimming removed 5 bases from V and 1 base from J; junction bases left unmatched: 3. Written as DNA, the CDR3 is TGCGCCAGCAGGGTGACTAGCGGCCAAGAGACCCAGTACTTC. Its protein product is CASRVTSGQETQYF.

The chain is built from TRBV21-1 and TRBJ2-7; whether TRBD2, the table's D call, matches the DNA was not checked. TRBV21-1 is a documented pseudogene. The CDR3 loop spans 18 amino acids. The CDR3: CASHERLAGGPAIHEQYF. The CDR3 DNA is TGTGCCAGCCATGAGCGACTAGCGGGAGGGCCGGCGATCCACGAGCAGTACTTC.

The chain links TRBV6-1 to TRBJ2-7; TRBD2 agrees at 9 bases. The length of the CDR3 is 12 residues. V was pared by 3 bases and J by 12 bases, with 6 bases of the junction left unmatched. Germline V gene data show CDR1 as MNHNS and CDR2 as SASEGT. CDR3 nucleotides: TGTGCCAGCAGTGACCGTAGCGGGAGTGTGTACTTC. As protein: CASSDRSGSVYF.

The genes are TRBV5-4 and TRBJ1-1; 7 bases are shared with TRBD1. Unmatched junction bases numbered 10, after V lost 4 bases and J lost 1 base. This CDR3 has 16 residues. Germline CDR1 is SGHNT and CDR2 is YYREEE (reference sequence). The CDR3 here is CASSQRTGKANTEAFF. For the CDR3, the DNA is TGTGCCAGCAGCCAAAGGACAGGAAAGGCGAACACTGAAGCTTTCTTT.

The V call is TRBV6-5, the J call TRBJ2-5; D call uncertain. Trimming cost V 4 bases and J 5 bases, with 14 bases left between them. CDR3 length: 14 residues. CDR1 is MNHEY, CDR2 SVGAGI, per germline. The CDR3: CASSSTVGWETQYF. The CDR3 DNA reads TGTGCCAGCAGTTCAACAGTGGGCTGGGAGACCCAGTACTTC.

The J gene is TRBJ2-7, the V gene TRBV4-1; maybe TRBD2 (5 bases). CDR1 is MGHRA, CDR2 YSYEKL, per germline. Trimming took off 1 base at V and 7 bases at J, with 11 bases between the two ends. This CDR3 is 13 amino acids long. DNA of the CDR3: TGCGCCAGCAGCCAAGGAGAGGGTCGGGAGCAGTACTTC. This translates into CASSQGEGREQYF.

The chain employs TRBV28 and TRBJ2-7; D is ambiguous. The CDR3 is made up of 11 amino acids. V lost 7 bases and J 6 bases, leaving 10 bases between the germline ends. CDR1 is MDHEN, CDR2 SYDVKM, per germline. CDR3 loop: CASIVRGEQYF. Here the CDR3 DNA reads TGTGCCAGCATTGTACGTGGCGAGCAGTACTTC. The whole variable domain, remainder taken from reference TRBV28 and TRBJ2-7, is DVKVTQSSRYLVKRTGEKVFLECVQDMDHENMFWYRQDPGLGLRLIYFSYDVKMKEKGDIPEGYSVSREKKERFSLILESASTNQTSMYLCASIVRGEQYFGPGTRLTVT.

This clone was seen only a few times. The chain employs TRBV30 and TRBJ2-1; D uncertain. Germline V gives CDR1 GTSNPN, CDR2 SVGIG (reference sequence). Trimming cost V 0 bases and J 10 bases, with 7 bases left between them. This CDR3 is built from 11 residues. CDR3 loop: CAWSVGAEQFF. In DNA, the CDR3 is TGTGCCTGGAGTGTAGGAGCAGAGCAGTTCTTC.

Only a few counts were recorded for this clone. The chain combines TRBV9 with TRBJ1-5, with 7 bases fitting TRBD1. This CDR3 has 14 residues. V dropped 2 bases and J dropped 5; count of bases not matched to a gene: 4. CDR1 is SGDLS and CDR2 is YYNGEE in the germline V gene. CDR3 in DNA: TGTGCCAGCAGCGTCTCCGGGACAGATCAGCCCCAGCATTTT. This gives the protein CASSVSGTDQPQHF.

The chain uses TRBV9 and TRBJ2-1; TRBD2 aligns across 10 bases. The CDR3 contains 16 residues. CDR1 and CDR2 from the germline V gene are SGDLS and YYNGEE. J lost 6 bases, V lost 4 bases, and 10 bases had no gene match. CDR3 sequence (DNA): TGTGCCAGCAGCTTCCACAGGGCTAGCGGGAGCAATGAGCAGTTCTTC. Residues: CASSFHRASGSNEQFF.

The rearrangement uses TRBV19 and TRBJ1-2; D is perhaps TRBD1 (5 bases). Germline CDR1 and CDR2: LNHDA and SQIVND (reference sequence). Trimming removed 6 bases from V and 1 base from J, with 12 bases in between. CDR3 length: 14 residues. The CDR3 loop reads CASRRNQGNYGYTF. CDR3 in DNA: TGTGCCAGTAGACGGAATCAGGGTAACTATGGCTACACCTTC. The whole variable domain, filled in from reference TRBV19 and TRBJ1-2, reads DGGITQSPKYLFRKEGQNVTLSCEQNLNHDAMYWYRQDPGQGLRLIYYSQIVNDFQKGDIAEGYSVSREKKESFPLTVTSAQKNPTAFYLCASRRNQGNYGYTFGSGTRLTVV.

The rearrangement uses TRBV5-1 and TRBJ1-2; 10 bases are a match to TRBD1. CDR3 length: 16 amino acids. CDR1 and CDR2 (germline): SGHRS, YFSETQ. The V segment lost 0 bases and the J segment 8 bases; nucleotides outside the gene matches: 10. CDR3 in DNA: TGCGCCAGCAGCTTGGCCCGGACAGGGGGTTTGTGGGGCTACACCTTC. Encoded protein: CASSLARTGGLWGYTF.

This rearrangement joins TRBV7-9 to TRBJ1-4; D not resolved. There are 15 residues in the CDR3. V lost 3 bases and J lost 1, with 9 bases in between. Germline V gene data show CDR1 as SEHNR and CDR2 as FQNEAQ (reference sequence). For the CDR3, the DNA is TGTGCCAGCAGCTTTAATCTGGGAACTAATGAAAAACTGTTTTTT. As protein: CASSFNLGTNEKLFF.

The chain is built from TRBV2 and TRBJ2-5, with 9 bases matching TRBD2. V dropped 6 bases and J dropped 5; count of bases not matched to a gene: 10. CDR3 length: 15 amino acids. Germline V gene sequence: CDR1 SNHLY, CDR2 FYNNEI. The CDR3 here is CASSGSGSARETQYF. DNA of the CDR3: TGTGCCAGCAGCGGTAGCGGGAGCGCACGGGAGACCCAGTACTTC.